This T cell receptor beta chain was identified in a study of T cells in Graves' hyperthyroidism and ophthalmopathy. With V trimmed by 7 bases and J by 4 bases, 4 bases remained unmatched. The CDR3 contains 13 residues. Germline V lookup: CDR1 LNHDA, CDR2 SQIVND (reference sequence). Points on this clonotype: Antigen specificity is unknown.

Amplification of TCR beta CDR3 regions was performed using RNA transcripts as template. The HTBI primer set served for first-round RT-PCR of the TCR CDR3. MiXCR was run by TCRdb on the multiplex PCR reads, yielding one entry per CDR3 protein. The table has around 420,000 distinct CDR3 sequences, less than 20% seen once. General study points: Ophthalmopathy was distinguished from stable hyperthyroidism by 13 V-J signatures.

Calling Graves' hyperthyroidism stable meant ophthalmopathy did not progress within 18 months. Each patient was aged 18 to 65 and had newly diagnosed hyperthyroidism of under 2 months' duration. Fresh peripheral blood, roughly 10 ml of it, supplied the PBMCs. The sample comprised blood. This chain uses TRBV19 with TRBJ1-2, with TRBD1 matching 9 bases. The origin of this receptor is a woman aged 18-29 years with Graves' hyperthyroidism. The DNA of the CDR3 is TGTGCCAGTAACAGGGGGCTTGGCTATGGCTACACCTTC. Amino acid sequence: CASNRGLGYGYTF. Variable domain in full (rest from reference TRBV19 and TRBJ1-2): DGGITQSPKYLFRKEGQNVTLSCEQNLNHDAMYWYRQDPGQGLRLIYYSQIVNDFQKGDIAEGYSVSREKKESFPLTVTSAQKNPTAFYLCASNRGLGYGYTFGSGTRLTVV.